The rows below give T cell receptor beta chains drawn from one sample of a study of blood T cell repertoires in COVID-19. The data were produced by immunoSEQ multiplex PCR, yet TCRdb's version contains in-frame clones alone and is incomplete. The repertoire holds some 300,000 clones, with 90% as singletons. Sequenced: peripheral blood. These receptors all stem from a woman aged 45-65 years with COVID-19, enrolled during active disease. CDR3s include the opening cysteine and the closing phenylalanine or tryptophan. The D gene is left open where the match is weak. Where a row states a size, it is once, few, many or the class of an expanded clone; other rows omit it.

D gene: TRBD1
clone size: -
J gene: TRBJ1-5
V gene: TRBV18
CDR3 protein: CASSVDRVGVVQPQHF
CDR3 DNA: TGTGCCAGCTCGGTTGACAGGGTAGGGGTCGTTCAGCCCCAGCATTTT

D gene: -
clone size: -
J gene: TRBJ1-3
V gene: TRBV9
CDR3 protein: CASSASFTGSVSGNTIYF
CDR3 DNA: TGTGCCAGCAGCGCGTCATTTACCGGGAGCGTCTCTGGAAACACCATATATTTT

D gene: -
clone size: -
J gene: TRBJ2-6
V gene: TRBV28
CDR3 protein: CASSSGLYSGANVLTF
CDR3 DNA: TGTGCCAGCAGTTCCGGACTGTACTCTGGGGCCAACGTCCTGACTTTC

D gene: TRBD1
clone size: -
J gene: TRBJ1-2
V gene: TRBV19
CDR3 protein: CASSIQGASYGYTF
CDR3 DNA: TGTGCCAGTAGTATACAGGGGGCCTCCTATGGCTACACCTTC

D gene: TRBD1
clone size: -
J gene: TRBJ2-5
V gene: TRBV19
CDR3 protein: CASSGQGGETQYF
CDR3 DNA: TGTGCCAGTAGTGGACAGGGGGGTGAGACCCAGTACTTC

D gene: TRBD2
clone size: -
J gene: TRBJ2-1
V gene: TRBV2
CDR3 protein: CATAGGLARNEQFF
CDR3 DNA: TGTGCCACCGCTGGGGGACTAGCTCGTAATGAGCAGTTCTTC

D gene: TRBD1
clone size: -
J gene: TRBJ1-4
V gene: TRBV2
CDR3 protein: CASSDRTGAEKLFF
CDR3 DNA: TGTGCCAGCAGTGATCGGACAGGGGCTGAAAAACTGTTTTTT

D gene: TRBD2
clone size: -
J gene: TRBJ2-2
V gene: TRBV7-9
CDR3 protein: CASIPPASGINGELFF
CDR3 DNA: TGTGCCAGCATCCCGCCCGCTAGCGGGATAAACGGGGAGCTGTTTTTT

D gene: -
clone size: once
J gene: TRBJ2-5
V gene: TRBV4-1
CDR3 protein: CASSQAGEQQETQYF
CDR3 DNA: TGCGCCAGCAGCCAAGCGGGGGAGCAGCAAGAGACCCAGTACTTC

D gene: TRBD2
clone size: -
J gene: TRBJ2-3
V gene: TRBV6-5
CDR3 protein: CASSYSIGGWDTQYF
CDR3 DNA: TGTGCCAGCAGTTACTCTATCGGGGGGTGGGATACGCAGTATTTT

D gene: TRBD1
clone size: few
J gene: TRBJ1-6
V gene: TRBV10-3
CDR3 protein: CAISDPETGANSPLHF
CDR3 DNA: TGTGCCATCAGTGATCCCGAGACAGGGGCTAATTCACCCCTCCACTTT

D gene: -
clone size: -
J gene: TRBJ1-1
V gene: TRBV7-9
CDR3 protein: CASSFIGDTEAFF
CDR3 DNA: TGTGCCAGCAGCTTTATAGGGGATACTGAAGCTTTCTTT

D gene: -
clone size: -
J gene: TRBJ2-5
V gene: TRBV5-5
CDR3 protein: CASNDRFGQETQYF
CDR3 DNA: TGTGCCAGCAACGACAGGTTTGGCCAAGAGACCCAGTACTTC

D gene: -
clone size: -
J gene: TRBJ2-4
V gene: TRBV7-8
CDR3 protein: CASSRGVRGKNIQYF
CDR3 DNA: TGTGCCAGCAGCCGGGGTGTTCGAGGGAAAAACATTCAGTACTTC

D gene: TRBD1
clone size: -
J gene: TRBJ1-6
V gene: TRBV27
CDR3 protein: CASRLRGQDNSPLHF
CDR3 DNA: TGTGCCAGCAGGCTCAGGGGGCAGGATAATTCACCCCTCCACTTT

D gene: TRBD2
clone size: -
J gene: TRBJ2-3
V gene: TRBV7-9
CDR3 protein: CASSFTSGSTDTQYF
CDR3 DNA: TGTGCCAGCAGCTTCACTAGCGGGAGCACAGATACGCAGTATTTT

D gene: -
clone size: few
J gene: TRBJ1-2
V gene: TRBV7-2
CDR3 protein: CASSLRTKSPYGYTF
CDR3 DNA: TGTGCCAGCAGCTTAAGGACAAAGAGTCCCTATGGCTACACCTTC

D gene: -
clone size: -
J gene: TRBJ2-3
V gene: TRBV18
CDR3 protein: CASQVERVTDTQYF
CDR3 DNA: TGTGCCAGCCAAGTAGAGCGCGTCACAGATACGCAGTATTTT

D gene: -
clone size: few
J gene: TRBJ2-7
V gene: TRBV11-2
CDR3 protein: CASSATGSYEQYF
CDR3 DNA: TGTGCCAGCAGCGCCACAGGTTCCTACGAGCAGTACTTC

D gene: -
clone size: -
J gene: TRBJ2-6
V gene: TRBV5-6
CDR3 protein: CASKRDRSPYSGANVLTF
CDR3 DNA: TGTGCCAGCAAACGCGACAGATCCCCCTACTCTGGGGCCAACGTCCTGACTTTC

D gene: -
clone size: -
J gene: TRBJ2-7
V gene: TRBV5-6
CDR3 protein: CASLNSYEQYF
CDR3 DNA: TGTGCCAGCCTTAATTCGTACGAGCAGTACTTC

D gene: -
clone size: -
J gene: TRBJ2-2
V gene: TRBV11-2
CDR3 protein: CASSTTNTGELFF
CDR3 DNA: TGTGCCAGCAGCACTACGAACACCGGGGAGCTGTTTTTT

D gene: TRBD1
clone size: -
J gene: TRBJ2-3
V gene: TRBV30
CDR3 protein: CAWRDWTGSTDTQYF
CDR3 DNA: TGTGCCTGGAGGGACTGGACAGGTTCCACAGATACGCAGTATTTT

D gene: TRBD2
clone size: once
J gene: TRBJ2-1
V gene: TRBV11-2
CDR3 protein: CASSLVGGLAGSEQFF
CDR3 DNA: TGTGCCAGCAGCTTAGTTGGGGGACTAGCGGGTAGTGAGCAGTTCTTC

D gene: -
clone size: -
J gene: TRBJ2-2
V gene: TRBV3-1/TRBV3-2
CDR3 protein: CASNGRNTGELFF
CDR3 DNA: TGTGCCAGCAACGGGAGGAACACCGGGGAGCTGTTTTTT

D gene: -
clone size: -
J gene: TRBJ1-2
V gene: TRBV19
CDR3 protein: CASSILSRGVEGYTF
CDR3 DNA: TGTGCCAGTAGTATATTGAGCCGCGGGGTAGAGGGCTACACCTTC

D gene: -
clone size: -
J gene: TRBJ1-1
V gene: TRBV11-2
CDR3 protein: CASTNPQGFRAFF
CDR3 DNA: TGTGCCAGCACCAACCCCCAGGGGTTTCGCGCTTTCTTT

D gene: -
clone size: -
J gene: TRBJ2-3
V gene: TRBV19
CDR3 protein: CASRFRGSTDTQYF
CDR3 DNA: TGTGCCAGTAGGTTCCGGGGGAGCACAGATACGCAGTATTTT

D gene: -
clone size: -
J gene: TRBJ2-3
V gene: TRBV19
CDR3 protein: CASSSTRDTDTQYF
CDR3 DNA: TGTGCCAGTAGTAGCACCCGGGACACAGATACGCAGTATTTT

D gene: -
clone size: -
J gene: TRBJ2-1
V gene: TRBV5-1
CDR3 protein: CASSSGTRDNEQFF
CDR3 DNA: TGCGCCAGCAGCTCGGGGACTCGAGACAATGAGCAGTTCTTC

D gene: -
clone size: -
J gene: TRBJ2-1
V gene: TRBV4-1
CDR3 protein: CASSQVTENYNEQFF
CDR3 DNA: TGCGCCAGCAGCCAAGTCACAGAAAACTACAATGAGCAGTTCTTC

D gene: TRBD1
clone size: -
J gene: TRBJ1-1
V gene: TRBV9
CDR3 protein: CASSVQGASAEAFF
CDR3 DNA: TGTGCCAGCAGCGTCCAGGGGGCGTCGGCTGAAGCTTTCTTT